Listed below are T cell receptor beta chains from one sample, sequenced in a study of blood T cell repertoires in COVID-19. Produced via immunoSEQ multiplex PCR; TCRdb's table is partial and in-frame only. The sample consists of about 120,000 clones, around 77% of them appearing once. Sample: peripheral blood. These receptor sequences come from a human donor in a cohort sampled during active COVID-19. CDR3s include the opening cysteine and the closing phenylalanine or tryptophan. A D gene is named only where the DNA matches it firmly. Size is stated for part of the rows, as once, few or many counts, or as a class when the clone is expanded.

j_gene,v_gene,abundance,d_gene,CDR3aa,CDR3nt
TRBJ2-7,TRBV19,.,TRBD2,CASSAPGLVSEQYF,TGTGCCAGTAGTGCACCGGGACTAGTTTCCGAGCAGTACTTC
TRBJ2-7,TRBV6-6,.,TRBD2,CASSHVPPGLAGDSYEQYF,TGTGCCAGCAGTCACGTTCCCCCGGGACTAGCCGGGGACTCCTACGAGCAGTACTTC
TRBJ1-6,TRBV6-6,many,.,CASSDGQTPGSPLHF,TGTGCCAGCAGTGATGGACAGACTCCAGGGTCACCCCTCCACTTT
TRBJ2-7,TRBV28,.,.,CASSPGQFEQYF,TGTGCCAGCAGCCCCGGACAGTTTGAGCAGTACTTC
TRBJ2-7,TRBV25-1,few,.,CASSDVSSYEQYF,TGTGCCAGCAGTGACGTGAGTTCCTACGAGCAGTACTTC
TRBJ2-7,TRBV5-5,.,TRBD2,CASRLTSGTYEQYF,TGTGCCAGCAGACTAACTAGCGGTACCTACGAGCAGTACTTC
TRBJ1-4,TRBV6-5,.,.,CASSGLDEKLFF,TGTGCCAGCTCGGGACTGGATGAAAAACTGTTTTTT
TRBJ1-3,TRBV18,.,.,CASSPKNREAGNTIYF,TGTGCCAGCTCACCAAAAAACAGGGAAGCTGGAAACACCATATATTTT
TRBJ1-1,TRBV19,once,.,CASSIETGRSMNTEAFF,TGTGCCAGTAGTATAGAGACAGGCCGAAGTATGAACACTGAAGCTTTCTTT
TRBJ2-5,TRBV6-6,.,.,CASSYSRAVQETQYF,TGTGCCAGCAGTTACTCGAGGGCAGTCCAAGAGACCCAGTACTTC
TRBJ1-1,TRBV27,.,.,CASSFGAQAEAFF,TGTGCCAGCAGTTTTGGGGCGCAAGCTGAAGCTTTCTTT
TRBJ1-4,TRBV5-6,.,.,CASRLQGPNEKLFF,TGTGCCAGCAGATTACAGGGACCTAATGAAAAACTGTTTTTT
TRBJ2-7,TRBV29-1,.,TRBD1,CSADSMAGGLYEQYF,TGCAGCGCCGATAGTATGGCAGGGGGCCTCTACGAGCAGTACTTC
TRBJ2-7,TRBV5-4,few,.,CASSLGGQLSYEQYF,TGTGCCAGCAGCTTGGGAGGACAGCTCTCCTACGAGCAGTACTTC
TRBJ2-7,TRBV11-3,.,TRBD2,CASSDSGRSSYEQYF,TGTGCCAGCAGCGATAGCGGGAGGAGCTCCTACGAGCAGTACTTC
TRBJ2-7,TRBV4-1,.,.,CASSQGLGDSYEQYF,TGCGCCAGCAGCCAAGGGCTAGGGGACTCCTACGAGCAGTACTTC
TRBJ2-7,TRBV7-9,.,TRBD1,CASSKGQGGEQYF,TGTGCCAGCAGCAAGGGACAGGGCGGCGAGCAGTACTTC
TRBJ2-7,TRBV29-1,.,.,CSVEGTDYEQYF,TGCAGCGTTGAAGGGACAGACTACGAGCAGTACTTC
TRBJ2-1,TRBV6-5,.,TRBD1,CARPLGQGIPDEQFF,TGTGCCAGACCACTTGGACAGGGGATCCCCGATGAGCAGTTCTTC
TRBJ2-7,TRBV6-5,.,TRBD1,CASSYTGGSSYEQYF,TGTGCCAGCAGTTATACAGGGGGTTCCTCCTACGAGCAGTACTTC
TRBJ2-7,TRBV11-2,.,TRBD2,CASSPPGLERVF,TGTGCCAGCAGCCCTCCCGGACTAGAGAGAGTCTTC
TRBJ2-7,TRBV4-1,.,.,CASSLIDNPSYEQYF,TGCGCCAGCAGCCTCATCGACAACCCCTCCTACGAGCAGTACTTC
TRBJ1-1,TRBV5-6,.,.,CASSLVSMNTEAFF,TGTGCCAGCAGCTTGGTGTCTATGAACACTGAAGCTTTCTTT
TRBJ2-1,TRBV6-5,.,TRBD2,CASSLASGGYNEQFF,TGTGCCAGCAGTCTTGCTAGCGGGGGGTACAATGAGCAGTTCTTC
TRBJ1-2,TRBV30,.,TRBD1,CAWVGQGANGYTF,TGTGCCTGGGTAGGACAGGGGGCGAATGGCTACACCTTC
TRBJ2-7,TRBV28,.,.,CASSSERFYEQYF,TGTGCCAGCAGTTCCGAGCGGTTCTACGAGCAGTACTTC
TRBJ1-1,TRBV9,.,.,CASSVAQGNTEAFF,TGTGCCAGCAGCGTAGCGCAGGGGAACACTGAAGCTTTCTTT
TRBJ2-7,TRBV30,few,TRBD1,CAWGTGGHEQYF,TGTGCCTGGGGGACAGGGGGCCACGAGCAGTACTTC
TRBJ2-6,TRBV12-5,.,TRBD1,CASGLVIGTGFSGANVLTF,TGTGCTAGTGGTTTGGTAATTGGGACAGGTTTCTCTGGGGCCAACGTCCTGACTTTC
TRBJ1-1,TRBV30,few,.,CAWSRAATEAFF,TGTGCCTGGAGCAGGGCAGCCACTGAAGCTTTCTTT
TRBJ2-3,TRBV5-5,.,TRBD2,CASSPVSGRGGTDTQYF,TGTGCCAGCAGCCCCGTGAGCGGGAGGGGGGGCACAGATACGCAGTATTTT
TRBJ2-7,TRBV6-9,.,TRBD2,CASSLFPGLAGQGAFYEQYF,TGTGCCAGCAGTTTATTCCCAGGACTAGCGGGCCAGGGGGCCTTCTACGAGCAGTACTTC
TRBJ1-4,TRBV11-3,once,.,CASSPRGGGNEKLFF,TGTGCCAGCAGCCCTAGGGGCGGGGGTAATGAAAAACTGTTTTTT
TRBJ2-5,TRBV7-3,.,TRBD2,CASSSGTSGGVETQYF,TGTGCCAGCAGCTCCGGGACTAGCGGGGGGGTGGAGACCCAGTACTTC
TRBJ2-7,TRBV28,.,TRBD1,CASSPHHSGGEQYF,TGTGCCAGCAGTCCACACCATTCAGGGGGCGAGCAGTACTTC
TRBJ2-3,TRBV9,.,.,CASKGDISTDTQYF,TGTGCCAGCAAAGGCGACATAAGCACAGATACGCAGTATTTT
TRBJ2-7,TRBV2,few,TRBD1,CASRPQGREQYF,TGTGCCAGCAGACCACAGGGGCGCGAGCAGTACTTC
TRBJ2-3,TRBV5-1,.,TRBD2,CASSLERGDTDTQYF,TGCGCCAGCAGCTTGGAGCGGGGGGACACAGATACGCAGTATTTT
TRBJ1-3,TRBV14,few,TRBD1,CASRQQGAGNTIYF,TGTGCCAGCAGACAGCAGGGGGCTGGAAACACCATATATTTT
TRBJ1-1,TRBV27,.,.,CASSSLASEAFF,TGTGCCAGCAGTTCCTTAGCCAGTGAAGCTTTCTTT
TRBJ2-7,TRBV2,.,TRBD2,CASSGFVRGSYEQYF,TGTGCCAGCAGTGGATTTGTGCGGGGGTCCTACGAGCAGTACTTC
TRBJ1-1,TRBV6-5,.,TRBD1,CASRPPGTGRTEAFF,TGTGCCAGCAGACCGCCCGGGACAGGGAGGACTGAAGCTTTCTTT
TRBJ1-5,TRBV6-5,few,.,CASNRGIQPQHF,TGTGCCAGCAATAGGGGGATTCAGCCCCAGCATTTT
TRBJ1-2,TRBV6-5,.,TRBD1,CASSLDRGHGYTF,TGTGCCAGCAGCTTGGACAGGGGCCATGGCTACACCTTC
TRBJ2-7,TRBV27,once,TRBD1,CASSSTRTGNHEQYF,TGTGCCAGCAGTTCGACGAGGACAGGGAACCACGAGCAGTACTTC
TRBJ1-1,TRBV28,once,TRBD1,CASSLLDREDTEAFF,TGTGCCAGCAGTTTACTGGACAGGGAAGACACTGAAGCTTTCTTT
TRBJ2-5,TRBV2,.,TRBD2,CASRDGLAGEETQYF,TGTGCCAGCAGGGATGGACTAGCGGGGGAGGAGACCCAGTACTTC
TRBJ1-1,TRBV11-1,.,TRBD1,CASSTDRGPNTEAFF,TGTGCCAGCAGCACCGACAGGGGACCGAACACTGAAGCTTTCTTT
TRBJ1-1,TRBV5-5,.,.,CASSSSMNTEAFF,TGTGCCAGCAGCTCCTCTATGAACACTGAAGCTTTCTTT
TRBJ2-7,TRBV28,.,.,CASSTTVSYEQYF,TGTGCCAGCAGTACGACAGTTTCCTACGAGCAGTACTTC
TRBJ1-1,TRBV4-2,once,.,CASSQGGASLTEAFF,TGTGCCAGCAGCCAAGGGGGCGCGAGTCTCACTGAAGCTTTCTTT
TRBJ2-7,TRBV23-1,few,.,CASSRTRGARVSDEQYF,TGCGCCAGCTCTCGGACTAGGGGGGCTAGGGTTTCGGACGAGCAGTACTTC
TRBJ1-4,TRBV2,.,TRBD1,CASSERWQGASNEKLFF,TGTGCCAGCAGTGAAAGGTGGCAGGGGGCTTCTAATGAAAAACTGTTTTTT